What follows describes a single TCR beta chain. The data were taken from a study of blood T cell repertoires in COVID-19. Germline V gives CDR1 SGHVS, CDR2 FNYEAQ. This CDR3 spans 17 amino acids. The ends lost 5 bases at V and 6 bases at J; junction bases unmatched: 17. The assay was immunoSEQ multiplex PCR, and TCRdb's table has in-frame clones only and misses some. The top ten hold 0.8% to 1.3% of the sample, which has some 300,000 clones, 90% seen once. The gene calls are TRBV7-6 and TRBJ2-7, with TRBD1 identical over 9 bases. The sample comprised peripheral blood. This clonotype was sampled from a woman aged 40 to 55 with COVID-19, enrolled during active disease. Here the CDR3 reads CASSTISPDRGGGEQYF. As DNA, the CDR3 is TGTGCCAGCAGCACCATCTCCCCGGACAGGGGTGGCGGCGAGCAGTACTTC. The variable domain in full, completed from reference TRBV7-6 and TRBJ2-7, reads GAGVSQSPRYKVTKRGQDVALRCDPISGHVSLYWYRQALGQGPEFLTYFNYEAQQDKSGLPNDRFSAERPEGSISTLTIQRTEQRDSAMYRCASSTISPDRGGGEQYFGPGTRLTVT.